The rows below give T cell receptor beta chains drawn from one sample of a study of blood T cell repertoires in COVID-19. Produced via immunoSEQ multiplex PCR; TCRdb's table is partial and in-frame only. This table has 120,000 to 150,000 clones, about 83% appearing once. Sequencing input: PBMCs or T cells enriched from blood (not recorded which). These receptors all stem from a woman in her 50s who had been exposed to COVID-19. The CDR3 runs from the conserved cysteine through the conserved F or W. The D gene is left open where the match is weak. Clone size is given for some rows only: seen once, a few or many times, or a class if the clone is expanded.

length: 12; V: TRBV7-9; J: TRBJ2-5; size: -; D: -; CDR3: CASRRNIETQYF; DNA: TGTGCCAGCAGGAGGAATATCGAGACCCAGTACTTC
length: 16; V: TRBV2; J: TRBJ1-5; size: -; D: -; CDR3: CASREGGRRVNQPQHF; DNA: TGTGCCAGCAGGGAGGGCGGTCGCCGGGTCAATCAGCCCCAGCATTTT
length: 13; V: TRBV5-1; J: TRBJ2-7; size: -; D: -; CDR3: CASSSIRVYEQYF; DNA: TGCGCCAGCAGCTCCATACGAGTCTACGAGCAGTACTTC
length: 14; V: TRBV6-2/TRBV6-3; J: TRBJ1-1; size: -; D: -; CDR3: CASSYLQGNTEAFF; DNA: TGTGCCAGCAGTTACCTTCAGGGGAACACTGAAGCTTTCTTT
length: 16; V: TRBV3-1/TRBV3-2; J: TRBJ1-1; size: -; D: -; CDR3: CASIESDGRGNTEAFF; DNA: TGTGCCAGCATCGAAAGCGACGGGCGGGGGAACACTGAAGCTTTCTTT
length: 13; V: TRBV19; J: TRBJ1-5; size: -; D: TRBD1; CDR3: CASVDRSDQPQHF; DNA: TGTGCCAGTGTGGACAGGTCGGATCAGCCCCAGCATTTT
length: 16; V: TRBV19; J: TRBJ1-5; size: -; D: TRBD1; CDR3: CASSPWGQGSYQPQHF; DNA: TGTGCCAGTAGTCCCTGGGGACAGGGGTCTTATCAGCCCCAGCATTTT
length: 14; V: TRBV7-2; J: TRBJ2-5; size: -; D: TRBD1; CDR3: CASSRTGMRETQYF; DNA: TGTGCCAGCAGCCGGACAGGGATGCGGGAGACCCAGTACTTC
length: 14; V: TRBV5-4; J: TRBJ2-2; size: -; D: TRBD1; CDR3: CASSRGQGAGELFF; DNA: TGTGCCAGCAGCCGTGGGCAGGGGGCCGGGGAGCTGTTTTTT
length: 13; V: TRBV7-8; J: TRBJ1-5; size: -; D: -; CDR3: CASSLGGRGPQHF; DNA: TGTGCCAGCAGCTTAGGGGGCAGAGGGCCCCAGCATTTT
length: 15; V: TRBV3-1/TRBV3-2; J: TRBJ1-2; size: -; D: -; CDR3: CASSQDKYRAYGYTF; DNA: TGTGCCAGCAGCCAAGATAAATACCGCGCCTATGGCTACACCTTC
length: 14; V: TRBV19; J: TRBJ1-2; size: -; D: -; CDR3: CASSIMIQGRGYTF; DNA: TGTGCCAGTAGTATAATGATACAGGGTCGAGGCTACACCTTC
length: 15; V: TRBV19; J: TRBJ2-2; size: -; D: -; CDR3: CASGDSRQAVGELFF; DNA: TGTGCCAGCGGCGATTCAAGACAGGCCGTTGGGGAGCTGTTTTTT
length: 16; V: TRBV3-1/TRBV3-2; J: TRBJ2-7; size: -; D: TRBD1; CDR3: CASSRPLTGVAYEQYF; DNA: TGTGCCAGCAGCCGACCTCTGACAGGGGTGGCCTACGAGCAGTACTTC
length: 17; V: TRBV10-3; J: TRBJ1-6; size: -; D: TRBD1; CDR3: CAISEILGQPSGSPLHF; DNA: TGTGCCATCAGTGAGATATTGGGACAGCCCAGCGGTTCACCCCTCCACTTT
length: 15; V: TRBV6-5; J: TRBJ1-5; size: -; D: -; CDR3: CASSWGTLTLQPQHF; DNA: TGTGCCAGCAGTTGGGGCACCCTAACCCTTCAGCCCCAGCATTTT
length: 16; V: TRBV7-9; J: TRBJ1-2; size: -; D: TRBD1; CDR3: CASSDLGGRTNYGYTF; DNA: TGTGCCAGCAGCGACCTAGGGGGCCGAACTAACTATGGCTACACCTTC
length: 16; V: TRBV19; J: TRBJ1-2; size: -; D: -; CDR3: CASKIQAPAANYGYTF; DNA: TGTGCCAGTAAAATCCAGGCGCCCGCAGCTAACTATGGCTACACCTTC
length: 16; V: TRBV18; J: TRBJ1-2; size: -; D: TRBD1; CDR3: CASSRDRGLHNYGYTF; DNA: TGTGCCAGCTCACGGGACAGGGGGCTACATAACTATGGCTACACCTTC
length: 16; V: TRBV7-9; J: TRBJ1-3; size: -; D: -; CDR3: CASSRPTESSGNTIYF; DNA: TGTGCCAGCAGCCGACCGACTGAATCCTCTGGAAACACCATATATTTT
length: 15; V: TRBV7-9; J: TRBJ2-7; size: -; D: -; CDR3: CASTAPERGSYEQYF; DNA: TGTGCCAGCACCGCCCCTGAAAGGGGTTCATACGAGCAGTACTTC
length: 15; V: TRBV5-1; J: TRBJ1-3; size: -; D: -; CDR3: CASSLEGRVGNTIYF; DNA: TGCGCCAGCAGCTTGGAGGGCAGGGTAGGAAACACCATATATTTT
length: 15; V: TRBV7-6; J: TRBJ2-3; size: -; D: TRBD2; CDR3: CASSRSGSYTDTQYF; DNA: TGTGCCAGCAGCAGGAGCGGGAGTTACACAGATACGCAGTATTTT
length: 17; V: TRBV28; J: TRBJ1-6; size: -; D: TRBD1; CDR3: CASRTGTVGGHNSPLHF; DNA: TGTGCCAGCAGAACCGGGACAGTCGGTGGTCATAATTCACCCCTCCACTTT
length: 13; V: TRBV27; J: TRBJ1-3; size: -; D: -; CDR3: CASSLFIGNTIYF; DNA: TGTGCCAGCAGTTTATTTATTGGAAACACCATATATTTT
length: 15; V: TRBV29-1; J: TRBJ2-2; size: few; D: TRBD2; CDR3: CSVDPGGANTGELFF; DNA: TGCAGCGTCGATCCCGGGGGGGCGAACACCGGGGAGCTGTTTTTT
length: 15; V: TRBV7-9; J: TRBJ2-5; size: -; D: -; CDR3: CASSWHRRKAETQYF; DNA: TGTGCCAGCAGCTGGCACCGGCGGAAGGCGGAGACCCAGTACTTC
length: 14; V: TRBV5-1; J: TRBJ1-1; size: -; D: -; CDR3: CASNLEGPNTEAFF; DNA: TGCGCCAGTAATCTAGAGGGTCCGAACACTGAAGCTTTCTTT
length: 15; V: TRBV14; J: TRBJ1-1; size: -; D: TRBD1; CDR3: CASSTRTGGTSEAFF; DNA: TGTGCCAGCAGCACGCGGACAGGGGGAACGTCTGAAGCTTTCTTT
length: 13; V: TRBV7-9; J: TRBJ1-1; size: -; D: -; CDR3: CASSLRSRGEAFF; DNA: TGTGCCAGCAGCTTAAGAAGCAGGGGTGAGGCTTTCTTT
length: 20; V: TRBV5-8; J: TRBJ2-1; size: -; D: TRBD2; CDR3: CASSYPVGLAGGWMGNEQFF; DNA: TGTGCCAGCAGCTACCCCGTCGGACTAGCGGGAGGGTGGATGGGGAATGAGCAGTTCTTC
length: 17; V: TRBV5-6; J: TRBJ2-3; size: -; D: TRBD1; CDR3: CASSATTGTGGEYTQYF; DNA: TGTGCCAGCAGCGCCACTACCGGGACAGGGGGCGAGTATACGCAGTATTTT
length: 15; V: TRBV2; J: TRBJ2-2; size: -; D: TRBD2; CDR3: CASSEAKRGSGELFF; DNA: TGTGCCAGCAGTGAAGCAAAGCGGGGATCCGGGGAGCTGTTTTTT
length: 16; V: TRBV6-5; J: TRBJ1-2; size: few; D: TRBD1; CDR3: CASSYLSAGGNYGYTF; DNA: TGTGCCAGCAGTTATCTGTCGGCAGGGGGGAACTATGGCTACACCTTC
length: 13; V: TRBV29-1; J: TRBJ2-7; size: -; D: TRBD1; CDR3: CSVEVGTGAEQYF; DNA: TGCAGCGTTGAAGTGGGGACAGGGGCCGAGCAGTACTTC
length: 13; V: TRBV7-2; J: TRBJ2-2; size: -; D: -; CDR3: CASSPTNTGELFF; DNA: TGTGCCAGCAGCCCAACGAACACCGGGGAGCTGTTTTTT
length: 15; V: TRBV9; J: TRBJ2-1; size: -; D: TRBD1; CDR3: CASSRGQDLYNEQFF; DNA: TGTGCCAGCAGCCGAGGACAGGACCTCTACAATGAGCAGTTCTTC
length: 13; V: TRBV19; J: TRBJ1-2; size: few; D: -; CDR3: CASSDTPNYGYTF; DNA: TGTGCCAGTAGTGACACTCCTAACTATGGCTACACCTTC
length: 16; V: TRBV5-1; J: TRBJ2-1; size: -; D: -; CDR3: CASSRLHPGAYNEQFF; DNA: TGCGCCAGCAGCAGACTCCACCCTGGTGCCTACAATGAGCAGTTCTTC
length: 15; V: TRBV5-4; J: TRBJ2-1; size: -; D: TRBD2; CDR3: CASSLSGRDLNEQFF; DNA: TGTGCCAGCAGCCTTAGCGGGAGGGACCTCAATGAGCAGTTCTTC
length: 14; V: TRBV29-1; J: TRBJ2-7; size: -; D: TRBD1; CDR3: CSVGDRGLSYEQYF; DNA: TGCAGCGTTGGGGACAGGGGGCTCTCCTACGAGCAGTACTTC
length: 13; V: TRBV10-3; J: TRBJ2-7; size: -; D: -; CDR3: CATTTPGVGEQYF; DNA: TGTGCCACTACTACCCCAGGGGTGGGGGAGCAGTACTTC
length: 13; V: TRBV5-1; J: TRBJ1-3; size: -; D: -; CDR3: CASRVREGNTIYF; DNA: TGCGCCAGCAGGGTGAGGGAAGGAAACACCATATATTTT
length: 14; V: TRBV25-1; J: TRBJ1-2; size: -; D: -; CDR3: CASSEQSWSYGYTF; DNA: TGTGCCAGCAGTGAACAGAGTTGGAGCTATGGCTACACCTTC
length: 14; V: TRBV7-3; J: TRBJ2-1; size: -; D: -; CDR3: CASSLHPAYNEQFF; DNA: TGTGCCAGCAGCTTACATCCAGCCTACAATGAGCAGTTCTTC
length: 15; V: TRBV6-6; J: TRBJ1-2; size: -; D: -; CDR3: CASSQGRGWDYGYTF; DNA: TGTGCCAGCAGTCAAGGACGGGGTTGGGACTATGGCTACACCTTC